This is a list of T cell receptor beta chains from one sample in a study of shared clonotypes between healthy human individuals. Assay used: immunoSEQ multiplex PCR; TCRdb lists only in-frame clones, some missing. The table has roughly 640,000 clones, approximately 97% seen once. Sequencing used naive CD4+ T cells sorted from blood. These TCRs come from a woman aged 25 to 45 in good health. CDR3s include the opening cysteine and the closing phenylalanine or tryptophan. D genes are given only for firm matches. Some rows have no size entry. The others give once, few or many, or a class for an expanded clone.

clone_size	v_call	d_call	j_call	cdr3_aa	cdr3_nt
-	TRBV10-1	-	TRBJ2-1	CASALDPSYNEQFF	TGCGCCAGCGCCCTAGACCCTTCCTACAATGAGCAGTTCTTC
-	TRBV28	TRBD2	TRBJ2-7	CATLAGSSPYEQYF	TGTGCCACGCTAGCGGGAAGTTCTCCCTACGAGCAGTACTTC
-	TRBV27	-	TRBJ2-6	CASSFVDSGANVLTF	TGTGCCAGCAGTTTCGTGGATTCTGGGGCCAACGTCCTGACTTTC
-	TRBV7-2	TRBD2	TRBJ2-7	CASSLGTSGTYEQYF	TGTGCCAGCAGCTTGGGGACTAGCGGGACCTACGAGCAGTACTTC
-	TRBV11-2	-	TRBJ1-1	CASSLRGALNTEAFF	TGTGCCAGCAGCTTGCGAGGGGCGCTTAACACTGAAGCTTTCTTT
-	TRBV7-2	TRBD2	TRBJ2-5	CASSLYRASGTPETQYF	TGTGCCAGCAGCTTATATAGGGCTAGCGGGACTCCAGAGACCCAGTACTTC
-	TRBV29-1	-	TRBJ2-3	CSVGVGSSTDTQYF	TGCAGCGTTGGGGTGGGATCAAGCACAGATACGCAGTATTTT
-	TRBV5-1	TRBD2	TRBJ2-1	CASSGTSGLHSYNEQFF	TGCGCCAGCTCTGGGACTAGCGGGCTTCATTCCTACAATGAGCAGTTCTTC
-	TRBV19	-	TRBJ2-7	CASSIDGANRYEQYF	TGTGCCAGTAGTATAGATGGGGCAAACCGGTATGAGCAGTACTTC
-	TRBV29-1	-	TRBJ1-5	CSVREGNQPQHF	TGCAGCGTTAGGGAGGGTAATCAGCCCCAGCATTTT
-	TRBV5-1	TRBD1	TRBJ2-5	CASSLGDRLQETQYF	TGCGCCAGCAGCTTGGGGGACAGGCTCCAAGAGACCCAGTACTTC
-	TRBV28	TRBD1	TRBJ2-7	CASSFRQGSYEQYF	TGTGCCAGCAGTTTTAGACAGGGAAGCTACGAGCAGTACTTC
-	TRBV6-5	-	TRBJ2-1	CATREAVTRDEQFF	TGTGCCACTCGTGAGGCTGTCACAAGGGATGAGCAGTTCTTC
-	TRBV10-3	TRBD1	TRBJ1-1	CAISRDREAEAFF	TGTGCCATCAGTCGGGACAGGGAGGCTGAAGCTTTCTTT
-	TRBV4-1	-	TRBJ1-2	CASSSPNQERIGYTF	TGCGCCAGCAGTTCGCCAAATCAGGAACGAATTGGCTACACCTTC
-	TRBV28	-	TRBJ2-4	CASNQIAKNIQYF	TGTGCCAGCAACCAGATAGCCAAAAACATTCAGTACTTC
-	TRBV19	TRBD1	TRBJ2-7	CAGKTGGFYEQYF	TGTGCCGGAAAGACAGGGGGCTTTTACGAGCAGTACTTC
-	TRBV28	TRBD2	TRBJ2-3	CASSGSGSFGDTQYF	TGTGCCAGCAGTGGTAGCGGGAGTTTCGGAGATACGCAGTATTTT
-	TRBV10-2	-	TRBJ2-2	CASSLGGGAGELFF	TGCGCCAGCAGTCTGGGGGGTGGCGCCGGGGAGCTGTTTTTT
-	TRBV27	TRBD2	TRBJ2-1	CASRGLAPYSYNEQFF	TGTGCCAGCAGGGGACTAGCGCCCTACTCCTACAATGAGCAGTTCTTC
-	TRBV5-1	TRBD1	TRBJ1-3	CASSGRDRGLGNTIYF	TGCGCCAGCAGCGGCAGGGACAGGGGGCTAGGAAACACCATATATTTT
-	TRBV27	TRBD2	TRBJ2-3	CASSLRGREVGTQYF	TGTGCCAGCAGTTTACGGGGGCGGGAGGTGGGTACGCAGTATTTT
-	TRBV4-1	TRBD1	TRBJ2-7	CASSRVSGTGGGGQYF	TGCGCCAGCAGCCGAGTATCCGGGACAGGGGGAGGAGGGCAGTACTTC
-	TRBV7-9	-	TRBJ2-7	CASSHRGYEQYF	TGTGCCAGCAGCCACCGTGGCTACGAGCAGTACTTC
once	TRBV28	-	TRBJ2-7	CASSYRPGISYEQYF	TGTGCCAGCAGTTATCGGCCAGGGATATCCTACGAGCAGTACTTC
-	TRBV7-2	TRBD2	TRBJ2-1	CASSPKGLAGGQNEQFF	TGTGCCAGCAGCCCAAAGGGACTAGCGGGAGGGCAAAATGAGCAGTTCTTC
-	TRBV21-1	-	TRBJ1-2	CASSTGPGQGFRGDYGYTF	TGTGCCAGCAGCACCGGGCCCGGACAGGGTTTTCGCGGGGACTATGGCTACACCTTC
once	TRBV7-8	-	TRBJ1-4	CASSLEGLANEKLFF	TGTGCCAGCAGCTTAGAAGGGCTAGCTAATGAAAAACTGTTTTTT
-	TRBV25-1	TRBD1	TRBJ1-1	CASSKAVDRDHTEAFF	TGTGCCAGCAGTAAGGCCGTGGACAGGGACCACACTGAAGCTTTCTTT
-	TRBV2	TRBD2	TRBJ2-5	CASSEIAGGLSETQYF	TGTGCCAGCAGTGAGATAGCGGGAGGGCTGTCAGAGACCCAGTACTTC
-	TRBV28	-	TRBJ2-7	CASSHGTITYEQYF	TGTGCCAGCAGTCACGGAACCATCACCTACGAGCAGTACTTC
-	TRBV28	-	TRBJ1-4	CASSLTDTTNEKLFF	TGTGCCAGCAGTTTAACGGACACCACTAATGAAAAACTGTTTTTT
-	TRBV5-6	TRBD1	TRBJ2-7	CASSEGQGAWYEQYF	TGTGCCAGCAGCGAAGGACAGGGGGCATGGTACGAGCAGTACTTC
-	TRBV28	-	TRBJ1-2	CAAAAGPIYGYTF	TGTGCCGCCGCGGCAGGTCCTATCTATGGCTACACCTTC
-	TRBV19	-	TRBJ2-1	CASSTRSEVANNEQFF	TGTGCCAGTAGTACCCGGAGTGAGGTAGCAAACAATGAGCAGTTCTTC
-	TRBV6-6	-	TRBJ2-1	CASNAETYNEQFF	TGTGCCAGCAACGCGGAGACCTACAATGAGCAGTTCTTC
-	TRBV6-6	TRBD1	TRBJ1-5	CASTTTGEGNQPQHF	TGTGCCAGCACAACGACAGGGGAAGGCAATCAGCCCCAGCATTTT
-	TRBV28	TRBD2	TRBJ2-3	CASIGGGRGVDTQYF	TGTGCCAGCATAGGGGGCGGGAGGGGCGTAGATACGCAGTATTTT
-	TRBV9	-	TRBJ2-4	CASSTGPGVAKNIQYF	TGTGCCAGCAGCACCGGGCCGGGGGTTGCCAAAAACATTCAGTACTTC
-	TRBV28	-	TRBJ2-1	CASSPLLILSYNEQFF	TGTGCCAGCAGTCCCCTACTCATACTCTCCTACAATGAGCAGTTCTTC
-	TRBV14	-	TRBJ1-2	CASSLRFSNGYTF	TGTGCCAGCAGCCTCAGGTTTTCGAATGGCTACACCTTC
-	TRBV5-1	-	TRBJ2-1	CASSLAGDGVSYNEQFF	TGCGCCAGCAGCTTGGCGGGTGATGGGGTGTCCTACAATGAGCAGTTCTTC
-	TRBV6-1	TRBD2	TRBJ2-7	CASRRTSGDYEQYF	TGTGCCAGCAGGAGGACTAGCGGGGACTACGAGCAGTACTTC
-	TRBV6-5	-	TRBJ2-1	CASSTLEPEQFF	TGTGCCAGCAGCACACTAGAGCCTGAGCAGTTCTTC
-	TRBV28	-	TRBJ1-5	CASSNRVRQPQHF	TGTGCCAGCAGTAACAGGGTAAGACAGCCCCAGCATTTT
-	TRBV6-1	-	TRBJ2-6	CASSEMSTASGANVLTF	TGTGCCAGCAGTGAAATGTCGACGGCCTCTGGGGCCAACGTCCTGACTTTC